This TCR beta chain was recovered during a study of cytotoxic CD8 clonotypes in ibrutinib-treated CLL. As for the study in general: By median approximately 63 months, about twelve had progressed and about 15 stayed remitted; responses had been 2 complete and around 25 partial. Findings and limits, study-wide: Samples from sustained-remission and progressing patients were taken at different times. Clonality grew at ibrutinib response; at progression, it decreased back toward baseline.

The V end lost 0 bases, the J end lost 3 bases, and 11 bases lay between the germline ends. The germline gives CDR1 MNHEY, CDR2 SVGAGI. This CDR3 is 15 amino acids long. Clones were read by immunoSEQ multiplex PCR, and TCRdb kept only the in-frame ones, dropping some. The data hold about 270,000 clones, with around 76% observed a single time. Concerning this clone itself: The antigen is not known.

This chain connects TRBV6-5 to TRBJ1-1, with TRBD1 as a possible D gene (6 bases). The TCR sequence derives from a human donor with chronic lymphocytic leukemia. Sequences were derived from PBMCs, sampled at disease progression, from a patient treated with ibrutinib. CDR3 DNA: TGTGCCAGCAGTTACTCGACAGGTTCCCACACTGAAGCTTTCTTT. As protein: CASSYSTGSHTEAFF.